Below are 20 T cell receptor beta chains sequenced from a single sample in a study of cytomegalovirus exposure and HLA in healthy donors. The PCR was carried out with 60 Vbeta primers and 13 Jbeta primers. Profiling relied on immunoSEQ multiplex PCR, and the TCRdb table lists in-frame clones only, not all of them. The table has some 100,000 clones, around 73% seen once; the top ten hold under 9.5%. The sequencing input was PBMCs. The receptors were sampled from a man aged 35-49 years in good health and CMV-seronegative.

The chain couples TRBV9 to TRBJ2-2, with 9 bases fitting TRBD2. The CDR3 has 17 residues. Per germline, CDR1 SGDLS and CDR2 YYNGEE. The V and J ends lost 0 bases and 5 bases, in that order; junction bases with no gene match: 8. The CDR3 sequence: CASSVEGGTSLTGELFF. In DNA form, the CDR3 reads TGTGCCAGCAGCGTAGAGGGCGGGACTAGCTTGACCGGGGAGCTGTTTTTT.

This clone was detected a few times. This chain uses TRBV5-1 with TRBJ2-7; possibly TRBD1 for D (6 bases). The CDR3 totals 15 residues. Per germline, CDR1 SGHRS and CDR2 YFSETQ. Trimming shortened V by 4 bases and J by 3 bases, and 17 bases separated the two germline ends. The CDR3: CASSHRDNLNYEQYF. The DNA of the CDR3 is TGCGCCAGCAGCCACCGGGACAACTTAAACTACGAGCAGTACTTC. The whole variable domain, filled in from reference TRBV5-1 and TRBJ2-7, reads KAGVTQTPRYLIKTRGQQVTLSCSPISGHRSVSWYQQTPGQGLQFLFEYFSETQRNKGNFPGRFSGRQFSNSRSEMNVSTLELGDSALYLCASSHRDNLNYEQYFGPGTRLTVT.

The rearrangement joins TRBV25-1 to TRBJ1-4; 8 bases fit TRBD1. Per germline, CDR1 MGHDK and CDR2 SYGVNS. This CDR3 has 15 residues. V gave up 6 bases and J gave up 2 bases; unmatched junction bases: 5. CDR3 nucleotides: TGTGCCAGCAGCCATCGACAGGGGACTAATGAAAAACTGTTTTTT. It yields the protein CASSHRQGTNEKLFF.

V usage is TRBV6-6 and J usage is TRBJ1-5; D is possibly TRBD1 (5 bases). The CDR3 totals 15 residues. Germline values: CDR1 MNHNY, CDR2 SVGAGI (reference sequence). Trimming took off 0 bases at V and 1 base at J, with 7 bases between the two ends. The CDR3 DNA sequence: TGTGCCAGCAGTTACTCAGGGGCGAGCAATCAGCCCCAGCATTTT. Protein: CASSYSGASNQPQHF.

This chain joins TRBV19 and TRBJ1-5, with 7 bases lining up with TRBD1. V shed 4 bases, J shed 0 bases, and the junction held 3 bases outside the gene matches. Germline assignment: CDR1 LNHDA and CDR2 SQIVND (reference sequence). The CDR3 runs 15 residues. The CDR3 reads CASSRQGHSNQPQHF. DNA for the CDR3: TGTGCCAGTAGTAGACAGGGTCATAGCAATCAGCCCCAGCATTTT.

The CDR3 here is CASSAWDTGTHGYTF. The CDR3 nucleotides are TGTGCCAGCAGCGCATGGGACACGGGAACCCATGGCTACACCTTC. V usage is TRBV7-9 and J usage is TRBJ1-2; a possible D gene is TRBD1 (6 bases). CDR1 is SEHNR, CDR2 FQNEAQ, per germline (reference sequence). The CDR3 consists of 15 residues. V was pared by 5 bases and J by 6 bases, with 19 bases between.

The chain is built from TRBV9 and TRBJ1-6, with TRBD1 identical over 8 bases. Germline lookup yields CDR1 SGDLS and CDR2 YYNGEE. The trim removed 4 bases at V and 5 bases at J, leaving 11 bases unmatched. The CDR3 is made up of 17 amino acids. CDR3 residues: CASSTRDRPPNNSPLHF. The CDR3 nucleotides are TGTGCCAGCAGCACCCGGGACAGGCCCCCAAATAATTCACCCCTCCACTTT.

The rearrangement uses TRBV30 and TRBJ1-3, with 9 bases lining up with TRBD1. The CDR3 consists of 14 residues. With V trimmed by 5 bases and J by 6 bases, 8 bases remained unmatched. Germline CDR1 reads GTSNPN; CDR2 reads SVGIG (reference sequence). CDR3 amino acids: CAWSRDRVQNTIYF. The CDR3 region has the DNA TGTGCCTGGTCCCGGGACAGGGTCCAAAACACCATATATTTT.

This clone came up a few times. This chain's CDR3 is CASSDGQGNQPQHF. The CDR3 DNA follows: TGTGCCAGCAGTGACGGACAGGGTAATCAGCCCCAGCATTTT. The chain employs TRBV2 and TRBJ1-5; 8 nucleotides line up with TRBD1. The CDR3 contains 14 residues. With 3 bases clipped from V and 4 bases from J, the junction kept 2 bases outside the gene matches. From germline, CDR1 is SNHLY and CDR2 FYNNEI.

This clone is a singleton in its sample. The chain uses TRBV2 and TRBJ1-2; D perhaps matches TRBD1 (6 bases). The CDR3 contains 17 residues. V shed 3 bases and J shed 0 bases, with 17 bases lying between them. Germline loops: CDR1 SNHLY, CDR2 FYNNEI. The CDR3 coding sequence is TGTGCCAGCAGTGAGGGGGCTTACAGTTACCCTAACTATGGCTACACCTTC. It codes for CASSEGAYSYPNYGYTF. The full variable domain, in which reference TRBV2 and TRBJ1-2 provide the parts outside the CDR3, is EPEVTQTPSHQVTQMGQEVILRCVPISNHLYFYWYRQILGQKVEFLVSFYNNEISEKSEIFDDQFSVERPDGSNFTLKIRSTKLEDSAMYFCASSEGAYSYPNYGYTFGSGTRLTVV.

The V gene is TRBV5-5, the J gene TRBJ1-5; D gene unclear. CDR1 is SGHKS and CDR2 is YYEKEE in the germline V gene (reference sequence). The CDR3 extends over 14 amino acids. V was pared by 0 bases and J by 7 bases, with 11 bases between. The CDR3: CASSLGANGQPQHF. The CDR3 DNA is TGTGCCAGCAGCTTGGGGGCAAATGGGCAGCCCCAGCATTTT.

This clone has only a few counts. V is TRBV18 and J is TRBJ2-7; the match to TRBD2 covers 8 bases. The V segment lost 2 bases and the J segment 1 base; nucleotides outside the gene matches: 13. Germline loops: CDR1 KGHSH, CDR2 LQKENI. CDR3 length: 18 residues. The CDR3 nucleotides read TGTGCCAGCTCACCAAGCCTAGCGGGTACTGCACTATCCTACGAGCAGTACTTC. Its protein is CASSPSLAGTALSYEQYF.

The DNA of the CDR3 is TGTGCCATCAGTGAGAAACCGGGACAGGGGGCCAAAAACATTCAGTACTTC. Its protein product is CAISEKPGQGAKNIQYF. V and J are TRBV10-3 and TRBJ2-4; 10 positions match TRBD1. The germline V gene has CDR1 ENHRY and CDR2 SYGVKD. Unmatched junction bases numbered 5, after V lost 2 bases and J lost 1 base. This CDR3 has 17 amino acids.

This clone was seen only once. The chain couples TRBV7-2 to TRBJ2-4, with a possible D match to TRBD2 (5 bases). The CDR3 runs 15 residues. Germline V gives CDR1 SGHTA, CDR2 FQGNSA. Trimming stripped 1 base from V and 6 bases from J, with 13 bases between. CDR3 sequence: CASSLGSGNTNIQYF. The CDR3 DNA follows: TGTGCCAGCAGCTTAGGCTCGGGGAACACAAACATTCAGTACTTC.

This clone was seen only once. The chain is built from TRBV6-6 and TRBJ2-7, with TRBD2 matching over 8 bases. Germline V gene lookup returns CDR1 MNHNY and CDR2 SVGAGI (reference sequence). This CDR3 is 16 amino acids long. The V and J ends lost 0 bases and 5 bases, in that order; junction bases with no gene match: 9. The CDR3 DNA sequence: TGTGCCAGCAGTTACTCCCGGGGGGGGGCGATGAACGAGCAGTACTTC. Translated: CASSYSRGGAMNEQYF.

CDR3 DNA: TGTGCCAGTAGTATAGGGGCTGGGGGGGAGCCCCAGCATTTT. Protein sequence: CASSIGAGGEPQHF. The chain recombines TRBV19 with TRBJ1-5, with D perhaps matching TRBD1 (5 bases). Trimming shortened V by 1 base and J by 8 bases, and 12 bases separated the two germline ends. CDR1 LNHDA and CDR2 SQIVND come from the germline V gene (reference sequence). This CDR3 has 14 residues.

The V call is TRBV19, the J call TRBJ2-7; weak D call: TRBD1 (6 bases). From germline, CDR1 is LNHDA and CDR2 SQIVND (reference sequence). The V end lost 5 bases, the J end lost 2 bases, and 13 bases lay between the germline ends. The CDR3 totals 14 residues. CDR3 DNA: TGTGCCAGTAGTGATACAGGGATTCCCTACGAGCAGTACTTC. The encoded protein is CASSDTGIPYEQYF. Combining the CDR3 with reference TRBV19 and TRBJ2-7 gives the whole variable domain DGGITQSPKYLFRKEGQNVTLSCEQNLNHDAMYWYRQDPGQGLRLIYYSQIVNDFQKGDIAEGYSVSREKKESFPLTVTSAQKNPTAFYLCASSDTGIPYEQYFGPGTRLTVT.

The rearrangement joins TRBV7-2 to TRBJ1-5; TRBD1 agrees at 7 bases. The length of the CDR3 is 16 residues. CDR1 and CDR2 (germline): SGHTA, FQGNSA. The trim removed 2 bases at V and 3 bases at J, leaving 7 bases unmatched. The CDR3 DNA is TGTGCCAGCAGCTTACGGGGGACAGCTCTCAATCAGCCCCAGCATTTT. Its protein is CASSLRGTALNQPQHF.

The rearrangement links TRBV7-8 to TRBJ2-3; 7 bases agree with TRBD2. Germline lookup yields CDR1 SGHVS and CDR2 FQNEAQ. The V gene end was trimmed by 5 bases and the J gene end by 3 bases; junction bases not matched to a gene: 2. The CDR3 has 13 amino acids. CDR3 in DNA: TGTGCCAGCAGCGGGGGGGTAACAGATACGCAGTATTTT. This gives the protein CASSGGVTDTQYF.

V is TRBV9 and J is TRBJ1-3; D is ambiguous. CDR1 SGDLS and CDR2 YYNGEE come from the germline V gene. Trimming stripped 3 bases from V and 0 bases from J, with 13 bases between. CDR3 length: 16 amino acids. The CDR3 DNA reads TGTGCCAGCAGCGCCAACACAGCCGGCTCTGGAAACACCATATATTTT. Protein: CASSANTAGSGNTIYF.